Included here is one T cell receptor (beta chain) sequence, with context. Antigen: not known. Recent vaccinations or acute infections were absent in the healthy HIV-negative adult donors. The source of the sample is a study of shared clonotypes between healthy human individuals. Overall study findings and caveats: Lower generation probabilities were found for non-shared clonotypes than for those shared by all four donors. A generally larger estimated richness was seen in naive subsets than in memory subsets.

TCRdb's table, derived via immunoSEQ multiplex PCR, lists solely in-frame clones and lacks some. The sample yields 550,000 to 700,000 clones, around 73% seen once. V was cut by 5 bases and J by 8 bases, with 20 bases left in between. This CDR3 comprises 15 residues. Looked up from germline, CDR1 is MNHEY and CDR2 is SVGAGI. The J gene is TRBJ2-3, the V gene TRBV6-5, with D perhaps given as TRBD1 or TRBD2 (6 bases each). The specimen was memory CD4+ T cells sorted from blood. Specified subset: CD45RA-negative fraction. The sequence was collected from a woman aged 30 to 39 in good health. CDR3: CASSLGGGTGGTQYF. The CDR3 nucleotides are TGTGCCAGCAGTCTGGGGGGCGGGACCGGTGGTACGCAGTATTTT.